This is a list of T cell receptor beta chains from one sample in a study of low-dose radiotherapy and immunotherapy resistance in tumors. TCRdb ran MiXCR on the reads and lists one entry per CDR3 protein. In the table there are 65,000 to 85,000 distinct CDR3 sequences, under 20% of which are singletons. Specimen: PBMCs, collected after low-dose radiotherapy plus immunotherapy. These receptors came from a male donor with prostate cancer. The CDR3 runs from the conserved cysteine through the conserved F or W. Each record gives: J gene, clone size, V gene, D gene, CDR3 DNA, CDR3 protein. The D gene is left open where the match is weak. Expanded clones are given a class, and other clones once, few, many or no size at all.

TRBJ2-3 many TRBV12-3/TRBV12-4 TRBD2 TGTGCCAGCAGTTTACGTGTCCTTGCGGGAGCAGATACGCAGTATTTT CASSLRVLAGADTQYF
TRBJ2-7 many TRBV7-2 TRBD1 TGTGCCAGCAGCTCGCGTCCCGGGACAGGGAGCTACGAGCAGTACTTC CASSSRPGTGSYEQYF
TRBJ2-1 few TRBV28 . TGTGCCAGCAGTGTCAATGAGCAGTTCTTC CASSVNEQFF
TRBJ2-1 many TRBV6-2/TRBV6-3 . TGTGCCAGCAGCTCGAACAATGAGCAGTTCTTC CASSSNNEQFF
TRBJ1-5 many TRBV6-6 . TGTGCCAGCAGTTACTCCCCATTGCAGTATAGCAATCAGCCCCAGCATTTT CASSYSPLQYSNQPQHF
TRBJ1-2 many TRBV15 TRBD1 TGTGCCACCAGCAGGGAACAGGGGAGCTATGGCTACACCTTC CATSREQGSYGYTF
TRBJ2-5 . TRBV5-1 . TGCGCCAGCAGTGGGCCTTCGGCGGGGCGCCAAGAGACCCAGTACTTC CASSGPSAGRQETQYF
TRBJ2-4 many TRBV7-9 TRBD2 TGTGCCAGCAGCCAGCGGGGGGGCGGCAAAAACATTCAGTACTTC CASSQRGGGKNIQYF
TRBJ2-1 many TRBV5-1 TRBD2 TGCGCCAGCAGCAGCGGGACTAGCGGGAGTTTTTACAATGAGCAGTTCTTC CASSSGTSGSFYNEQFF
TRBJ2-3 many TRBV4-1 . TGCGCCAGCAGCCCCTACAGGGTGGCGGATACGCAGTATTTT CASSPYRVADTQYF
TRBJ2-5 many TRBV3-1 . TGTGCCAGCAGCCCATCCATGATCGAGACCCAGTACTTC CASSPSMIETQYF
TRBJ2-3 many TRBV6-2/TRBV6-3 TRBD2 TGTGCCAGCAGAACCATTGGCGGGAGGGCCCCAGATACGCAGTATTTT CASRTIGGRAPDTQYF
TRBJ2-7 . TRBV2 TRBD2 TGTGCCAGCAGAGGGACTAGCGGGGGACTCTACGAGCAGTACTTC CASRGTSGGLYEQYF
TRBJ2-3 many TRBV20-1 . TGCAGTGCTAGAGCACTAGGGCCCGCAGATACGCAGTATTTT CSARALGPADTQYF
TRBJ2-5 many TRBV27 . TGTGCCAGCAGTTTATCCCAGGGCAGGCAAGAGACCCAGTACTTC CASSLSQGRQETQYF
TRBJ2-1 . TRBV28 . TGTGCCAGCAGTCCCGGTGGGTCCGATGAGCAGTTCTTC CASSPGGSDEQFF
TRBJ2-3 many TRBV6-2/TRBV6-3 . TGTGCCAGCATCTTAGACCCTTACAGCACAGATACGCAGTATTTT CASILDPYSTDTQYF
TRBJ1-5 . TRBV18 TRBD1 TGTGCCAGCTCCCTACAGGGGGCGAAGGGTCAGCCCCAGCATTTT CASSLQGAKGQPQHF
TRBJ2-1 many TRBV16 . TGTGCCAGCCGGGACCGGCCCTACAATGAGCAGTTCTTC CASRDRPYNEQFF
TRBJ2-7 . TRBV18 . TGTGCCAGCTCACCACGGGCAGGCTCCTACGAGCAGTACTTC CASSPRAGSYEQYF
TRBJ2-2 many TRBV30 . TGTGCCTGTAGTGTGTACAGGGTGGAGCTGTTTTTT CACSVYRVELFF
TRBJ2-1 many TRBV5-1 . TGCGCCAGCAGCTTGGACGGTCTCAGCTCCTACAATGAGCAGTTCTTC CASSLDGLSSYNEQFF
TRBJ1-2 many TRBV19 . TGTGCCAGTAGTATCTCTTCGGGGGTTGGTGGCTACACCTTC CASSISSGVGGYTF
TRBJ2-7 many TRBV28 . TGTGCCAGCAGTAGGAGACAGGCTGCCCACTACGAGCAGTACTTC CASSRRQAAHYEQYF
TRBJ2-4 many TRBV25-1 . TGTGCCAGCAGTGAGTCAGGGGGGGCCAAAAACATTCAGTACTTC CASSESGGAKNIQYF
TRBJ2-3 medium-sized TRBV28 TRBD2 TGTGCCAGCGATGCGGGAGGGCCAAATACGCAGTATTTT CASDAGGPNTQYF
TRBJ2-1 many TRBV20-1 TRBD2 TGCAGTGCTAGAGTAGGGGCGGGAGGCTCCTACAATGAGCAGTTCTTC CSARVGAGGSYNEQFF
TRBJ1-1 . TRBV10-1 . TGCGCCAGCGAGATGAGGCAGGGAAGGAACACTGAAGCTTTCTTT CASEMRQGRNTEAFF
TRBJ2-1 few TRBV6-8 . TGTGCCAGCAGTTACCGAGACACCGTCAATGAGCAGTTCTTC CASSYRDTVNEQFF